This T cell receptor (beta chain) was sequenced in a study of T-cell reconstitution after alpha-beta-depleted transplantation in children. Unique molecular identifiers tagged the TCRbeta library. TCRdb re-called the PCR reads through MiXCR, storing one row per CDR3 protein. The profile covers a few hundred thousand distinct CDR3 sequences, with around 27% appearing a single time and approximately 33% taken by the ten largest. Trimming at V came to 3 bases and at J to 4 bases, leaving 8 bases not matched to a gene. Germline V gene data show CDR1 as SGDLS and CDR2 as YYNGEE. The CDR3 spans 16 residues.

This sequence joins TRBV9 and TRBJ2-3; TRBD2 aligns across 10 bases. The clonotype comes from a boy under two years old with Wiskott-Aldrich syndrome, due to receive a stem cell transplant. The input for sequencing was PBMCs, taken before TCRalphabeta/CD19-depleted stem cell transplant. The CDR3 loop is CASSGTAGGPADTQYF. In DNA, the CDR3 is TGTGCCAGCAGCGGAACAGCGGGAGGGCCGGCAGATACGCAGTATTTT.